This T cell receptor beta chain is from a study of T cells in Graves' hyperthyroidism and ophthalmopathy. General study points: Ophthalmopathy was model-predicted a median around 6.7 months pre-onset.

Graves' hyperthyroidism was deemed stable absent ophthalmopathy progression within 18 months. The CDR3 sequence is 13 residues long. Germline-derived CDR1 and CDR2 are SGHRS and YFSETQ. The V gene lost 4 bases and the J gene lost 4 bases, with 8 bases spanning the gap. From RNA transcripts, TCR beta CDR3 regions were amplified. The HTBI primer set drove a first-round RT-PCR of the TCR CDR3. TCRdb recomputed calls from the multiplex PCR reads with MiXCR, one row per CDR3 protein. The data contain approximately 400,000 distinct CDR3 sequences, approximately 19% of them seen just once; the ten biggest clones take up about 3.5%. This clonotype appeared many times. Antigen unknown.

Sample: blood. The clonotype originates from a young woman with Graves' hyperthyroidism. This chain uses TRBV5-1 with TRBJ2-2; D not resolved. The CDR3 DNA reads as TGCGCCAGCAGCCTGACACTCACCGGGGAGCTGTTTTTT. This translates into CASSLTLTGELFF.